This TCR beta chain was sequenced during a study of cytomegalovirus exposure and HLA in healthy donors. V shed 6 bases, J shed 1 base, and the junction held 6 bases outside the gene matches. Looked up from germline, CDR1 is MNHEY and CDR2 is SVGAGI. The CDR3 loop spans 15 amino acids. A word on this clone: Its antigen is as yet unknown.

Researchers ran the PCR with 60 Vbeta and 13 Jbeta primers. Produced via immunoSEQ multiplex PCR; TCRdb's table is partial and in-frame only. The sample has some 200,000 clones; roughly 73% are singletons. General study points: Among the sequence variants, a highly shared cluster was likely an artifact of sequencing.

This receptor was taken from a woman in her twenties or thirties in good health and CMV-seronegative. V gene TRBV6-5 combines with J gene TRBJ1-1; TRBD1 agrees at 9 bases. The sequencing input was PBMCs. CDR3 residues: CASRPQGAENTEAFF. The CDR3 DNA is TGTGCCAGCAGGCCACAGGGGGCTGAGAACACTGAAGCTTTCTTT.